The T cell receptor beta chain described here comes from a study of blood T cells in healthy people across ages. It was with a sample-barcoded 5' primer and a J-beta primer mix that a second PCR of roughly 6 to 12 cycles was run. Each of the cDNA molecules was tagged by a template-switch adaptor with 12 random nucleotides. MiXCR, run by TCRdb on the 5' RACE reads, gives a single entry per CDR3 protein. The data hold around 1,000,000 distinct CDR3 sequences, with around 27% observed a single time. The junction had 8 bases not matched to a gene; V was cut back by 5 bases and J by 4 bases. Germline assignment: CDR1 DFQATT and CDR2 SNEGSKA (reference sequence). The CDR3 totals 16 residues. These sequences were also reported in another study, on T cells of mothers and their children.

The TCR comes from a girl aged 2 to 9 in good health. The V and J genes are TRBV20-1 and TRBJ2-7; 16 bases line up with TRBD2. The material sequenced was blood. The CDR3 sequence: CSAGTSGRAVVYEQYF. The CDR3 coding sequence is TGCAGTGCTGGGACTAGCGGGAGGGCCGTAGTTTACGAGCAGTACTTC.